This T cell receptor beta chain was sequenced during a study of blood T cell repertoires in COVID-19. Background on the study: The analysed material was cDNA or gDNA that came from T cells, B-cell-depleted T cells, or PBMCs.

Trimming removed 5 bases at V and 0 bases at J, with 14 bases between. Germline-derived CDR1 and CDR2 are SGHTA and FQGNSA. This CDR3 has 15 amino acids. Some clones are missing from TCRdb's copy, which holds only in-frame ones; the method was immunoSEQ multiplex PCR. The sample has about 240,000 clones, around four fifths seen once. The chain joins TRBV7-2 to TRBJ2-7, with D possibly matching TRBD2 (7 bases). The source of this sequence is a woman aged 60-75 years with active or convalescent COVID-19. Sample: peripheral blood. CDR3 DNA sequence: TGTGCCAGCAGCAGGGGGGGGACGAGCTCCTACGAGCAGTACTTC. As protein: CASSRGGTSSYEQYF.